A single sample is the source of the 14 T cell receptor beta chains below, sequenced in a study of blood T cell repertoires in COVID-19. The table came from immunoSEQ multiplex PCR; TCRdb's copy has only in-frame clones and leaves some out. The sample has under 300,000 clones, about 88% seen once; the top ten hold about 3.6%. The sequenced sample was peripheral blood. All receptors come from a man aged 18 to 29 with active or convalescent COVID-19.

The gene calls are TRBV7-3 and TRBJ2-2; 7 nucleotides agree with TRBD1. Unmatched junction bases numbered 4, after V lost 6 bases and J lost 3 bases. CDR1 is SGHTA and CDR2 is FQGTGA in the germline V gene. CDR3 length equals 14 residues. CDR3 sequence (DNA): TGTGCCAGCAGTCCGCAGGGGGACACCGGGGAGCTGTTTTTT. As protein: CASSPQGDTGELFF.

The chain couples TRBV5-6 to TRBJ2-5, with 10 bases that match TRBD1. CDR1 is SGHDT and CDR2 is YYEEEE in the germline V gene. V was clipped by 4 bases and J by 4 bases; unmatched bases: 10. The CDR3 has 16 amino acids. CDR3 in DNA: TGTGCCAGCAGCGCTCCCCGGGACAGGGGCTCAGAGACCCAGTACTTC. Its protein product is CASSAPRDRGSETQYF.

This chain connects TRBV29-1 to TRBJ1-4; weak D call: TRBD1 (5 bases). The V gene's germline CDR1 is SQVTM and CDR2 ANQGSEA. The ends were cut back, 4 bases at V and 4 bases at J, with 19 bases in the middle. The CDR3 loop spans 16 amino acids. The CDR3 protein is CSVAMVAGPLNEKLFF. CDR3 nucleotide sequence: TGCAGCGTTGCGATGGTAGCGGGGCCTCTTAATGAAAAACTGTTTTTT.

The gene calls are TRBV4-2 and TRBJ1-1; D is perhaps TRBD1 (5 bases). With 3 bases removed from V and 0 bases from J, the gap between germline ends came to 17 bases. The length of the CDR3 is 17 residues. CDR1 is LGHNA, CDR2 YNFKEQ, per germline. The CDR3 bases are TGTGCCAGCAGCCACCTTGGGAGGGGCCCCTTGAACACTGAAGCTTTCTTT. Its protein product is CASSHLGRGPLNTEAFF.

The rearrangement links TRBV10-3 to TRBJ1-5; 9 positions match TRBD1. Germline trimming cut 2 bases from V and 2 bases from J; bases unmatched to any gene: 4. The germline gives CDR1 ENHRY, CDR2 SYGVKD. CDR3 length: 16 residues. The CDR3 sequence is CAISEGDRVGNQPQHF. The DNA for the CDR3 is TGTGCCATCAGTGAGGGGGACAGGGTCGGCAATCAGCCCCAGCATTTT.

The chain uses TRBV28 and TRBJ1-2; 10 bases align to TRBD1. The CDR3 has 15 amino acids. The V segment lost 5 bases and the J segment 7 bases; nucleotides outside the gene matches: 10. CDR1 is MDHEN and CDR2 is SYDVKM in the germline V gene. The CDR3 DNA follows: TGTGCCAGCAGTAGGAAGGGACAGGGGATAGGTGGCTACACCTTC. Translating it yields CASSRKGQGIGGYTF.

The genes are TRBV9 and TRBJ2-2, with D hard to call. V lost 0 bases, J lost 0 bases, and 9 bases lay in between. This CDR3 comprises 16 residues. Per germline, CDR1 SGDLS and CDR2 YYNGEE. The CDR3: CASSVAPRTNTGELFF. The CDR3 DNA follows: TGTGCCAGCAGCGTAGCCCCCAGGACGAACACCGGGGAGCTGTTTTTT.

This clone was seen more than once but under ten times. V and J are TRBV3-1 (or the pseudogene TRBV3-2) and TRBJ1-2; unclear D gene. CDR1 is LGHDT, CDR2 YNNKEL, per germline (reference sequence). The CDR3 runs to 14 residues. The V end lost 1 base, the J end lost 8 bases, and 14 bases lay between the germline ends. The CDR3 loop is CASSQGHLAEGYTF. In DNA, the CDR3 is TGTGCCAGCAGCCAAGGTCATCTGGCGGAAGGCTACACCTTC.

This chain uses TRBV9 with TRBJ2-5, with TRBD1 identical over 7 bases. The ends lost 3 bases at V and 2 bases at J; junction bases unmatched: 7. Germline V gene sequence: CDR1 SGDLS, CDR2 YYNGEE. The CDR3 runs to 15 residues. The CDR3 DNA reads as TGTGCCAGCAGCGGGCCGGGACAGTTTCAAGAGACCCAGTACTTC. This translates into CASSGPGQFQETQYF.

The rearrangement uses TRBV19 and TRBJ2-5; D uncertain. The V gene's germline CDR1 is LNHDA and CDR2 SQIVND (reference sequence). This CDR3 is 14 amino acids long. Trimming stripped 5 bases from V and 1 base from J, with 11 bases between. For the CDR3, the DNA is TGTGCCAGTAGTTCTGGCACAGTCCAAGAGACCCAGTACTTC. Residues: CASSSGTVQETQYF. Complete variable domain (other parts from reference TRBV19 and TRBJ2-5): DGGITQSPKYLFRKEGQNVTLSCEQNLNHDAMYWYRQDPGQGLRLIYYSQIVNDFQKGDIAEGYSVSREKKESFPLTVTSAQKNPTAFYLCASSSGTVQETQYFGPGTRLLVL.

This rearrangement joins TRBV6-2 or TRBV6-3 to TRBJ2-1, with 8 nucleotides matching TRBD2. The CDR3 has 16 amino acids. Trimming removed 6 bases from V and 10 bases from J; junction bases left unmatched: 17. Looked up from germline, CDR1 is MNHEY and CDR2 is SVGEGT. The CDR3 here is CASSPRPGRGVGEQFF. For the CDR3, the DNA is TGTGCCAGCAGCCCTCGACCCGGGCGGGGGGTCGGGGAGCAGTTCTTC.

CDR3 sequence reads: CASRIRSDSYEQYF. CDR3 nucleotide sequence: TGTGCCAGCAGAATCCGGAGCGACTCCTACGAGCAGTACTTC. The chain joins TRBV7-2 to TRBJ2-7; D is ambiguous. The germline V and J ends were trimmed by 6 bases and 0 bases, with 12 bases remaining between them. Germline V lookup: CDR1 SGHTA, CDR2 FQGNSA. This CDR3 spans 14 amino acids.

This clone was observed a single time. This chain links TRBV27 with TRBJ2-2; D remains unclear. Germline CDR1 reads MNHEY; CDR2 reads SMNVEV (reference sequence). Trimming removed 2 bases at V and 0 bases at J, with 13 bases between. The length of the CDR3 is 17 residues. The chain's CDR3 is CASSLPSGQANTGELFF. DNA for the CDR3: TGTGCCAGCAGTTTACCATCAGGCCAAGCGAACACCGGGGAGCTGTTTTTT.

The V gene is TRBV10-3, the J gene TRBJ2-2; 11 bases fit TRBD1. The CDR3 extends over 18 amino acids. The germline V gene has CDR1 ENHRY and CDR2 SYGVKD. The V and J ends lost 5 bases and 3 bases, in that order; junction bases with no gene match: 11. CDR3 nucleotides: TGTGCCATCAGTAGCCCGGGACAGGGGGTCCCGGACACCGGGGAGCTGTTTTTT. This encodes CAISSPGQGVPDTGELFF.